This TCR beta chain was captured in a study of T cell responses to AZD1222 COVID-19 vaccine. Points from the study as a whole: Spike-specific TCR breadth and depth both grew after two AZD1222 doses. As reported, nearly half of all spike-specific TCRs target variant regions that are unmutated. Sampling captured repertoires only after the peak T cell response. Possibly, clonal diversity was underestimated; donors were largely white British and included more females.

TCRdb's table, derived via immunoSEQ multiplex PCR, lists solely in-frame clones and lacks some. The sample holds more than 150,000 clones; approximately 92% are singletons and the top ten take about 10%. V was cut by 4 bases and J by 4 bases, with 17 bases left in between. The CDR3 has 15 amino acids. From germline, CDR1 is SGHNT and CDR2 YYREEE (reference sequence). About this clone: Its matching antigen is unknown.

Sequencing used peripheral blood, obtained on day 0 of AZD1222 vaccination. The chain has TRBV5-4 and TRBJ2-5, with a possible D match to TRBD2 (6 bases). This receptor was obtained from an adult in good health. The CDR3 is CASSVDPRLGETQYF. As DNA, the CDR3 is TGTGCCAGCAGCGTCGACCCTAGACTAGGAGAGACCCAGTACTTC.